Included here is one T cell receptor beta chain sequence, with context. What it binds is not known. This sample is drawn from a study of T cells expressing NK-cell markers. Study-wide background: Serological testing identified most of the eight sequenced donors as HCMV-seropositive and one as seronegative.

Germline assignment: CDR1 SGHKS and CDR2 YYEKEE (reference sequence). This CDR3 has 18 residues. Findings and limits, study-wide: For 5 to 7 donors, the dominant NKG2C+ clonotypes made up roughly 1.0-8% of their CD8+ T cells. These clonotypes additionally ranked first within the CD3+CD56-NKG2C+ fraction of a few donors.

5'RACE template switching with UMIs produced the TCR beta cDNA. From its re-call of the 5' RACE reads, TCRdb lists each CDR3 protein once, without DNA. The sample's table shows about 160,000 distinct CDR3 sequences. Input material: blood T cells: a sorted CD56 or NKG2C T cell subset, CD4+ or CD8+ T cells, or bulk PBMC T cells (not recorded which). The chain carries TRBV5-5 and TRBJ2-3; the TRBD2 assignment by TCRdb is unverifiable without DNA. The sequence came from a woman aged 18-70 years in good health. The CDR3 loop is CASSFSLGVSWKADTQYF.